These 28 T cell receptor beta chains originate from one sample sequenced in a study of T cells after yellow fever vaccination. TCRdb used MiXCR to reprocess the 5' RACE reads, holding one entry per CDR3 protein. Of some 250,000 distinct CDR3 sequences in the sample, about 3.7% were seen once. The sequencing here drew on PBMCs, taken 15 days after the yellow fever booster vaccination. These receptors were taken from a man younger than 30 who received the YFV17D yellow fever vaccine.

This clonotype has a count of ten or more. The chain recombines TRBV11-2 with TRBJ2-7; tentative D call: TRBD1 (5 bases). The ends were cut back, 8 bases at V and 0 bases at J, with 14 bases in the middle. The germline gives CDR1 SGHAT, CDR2 FQNNGV. This CDR3 comprises 14 residues. CDR3 sequence: CASSPGHSSYEQYF. In DNA form, the CDR3 reads TGTGCCAGCTCCCCCGGACACAGCTCCTACGAGCAGTACTTC. Supplemented by reference TRBV11-2 and TRBJ2-7, the full variable domain reads EAGVAQSPRYKIIEKRQSVAFWCNPISGHATLYWYQQILGQGPKLLIQFQNNGVVDDSQLPKDRFSAERLKGVDSTLKIQPAKLEDSAVYLCASSPGHSSYEQYFGPGTRLTVT.

The chain recombines TRBV5-1 with TRBJ2-5; 9 bases match TRBD2. The CDR3 runs to 17 residues. The V segment lost 3 bases and the J segment 3 bases; nucleotides outside the gene matches: 12. Germline V gene data show CDR1 as SGHRS and CDR2 as YFSETQ. The CDR3 loop reads CASSSGVGGGAEETQYF. In DNA form, the CDR3 reads TGCGCCAGCAGCTCCGGAGTGGGCGGGGGGGCCGAAGAGACCCAGTACTTC.

This clonotype was observed many times. This chain links TRBV11-2 with TRBJ1-3; no firm D call. CDR1 and CDR2 from the germline V gene are SGHAT and FQNNGV. There are 15 residues in the CDR3. With 4 bases removed from V and 7 bases from J, the gap between germline ends came to 17 bases. The CDR3 loop reads CASSSLPGRQNTIYF. The CDR3 DNA is TGTGCCAGCAGCTCCTTACCGGGTCGGCAGAACACCATATATTTT.

This clonotype was picked up many times. The V gene is TRBV6-2 or TRBV6-3, the J gene TRBJ1-5; maybe TRBD1 (5 bases). The germline V gene encodes CDR1 MNHEY and CDR2 SVGEGT. The CDR3 covers 14 residues. With 4 bases removed from V and 9 bases from J, the gap between germline ends came to 16 bases. This chain's CDR3 is CASSFREDPSPQHF. DNA for the CDR3: TGTGCCAGCAGTTTCAGGGAAGACCCCTCGCCCCAGCATTTT.

This clonotype came up many times. In DNA, the CDR3 is TGTGCCAGCAGCGAAACTAGCGGGGGGTCTACAGATACGCAGTATTTT. Amino acids: CASSETSGGSTDTQYF. This chain uses TRBV6-4 with TRBJ2-3; 12 nucleotides line up with TRBD2. Unmatched junction bases numbered 7, after V lost 6 bases and J lost 3 bases. Germline V gives CDR1 MRHNA, CDR2 SNTAGT. The CDR3 totals 16 residues.

The chain couples TRBV3-1 to TRBJ2-1; D not resolved. The CDR3 runs 15 residues. Germline CDR1 is LGHDT and CDR2 is YNNKEL (reference sequence). Trimming removed 0 bases from V and 6 bases from J, with 12 bases in between. CDR3 sequence (DNA): TGTGCCAGCAGCCAAGATCTGAGGCGCAGCAATGAGCAGTTCTTC. Its translation: CASSQDLRRSNEQFF.

This clonotype was picked up many times. The chain carries TRBV10-3 and TRBJ2-4; 7 bases are a match to TRBD1. Germline values: CDR1 ENHRY, CDR2 SYGVKD. J gave up 8 bases and V 5 bases, and 3 bases lay outside the gene matches. The CDR3 sequence is 12 residues long. CDR3 sequence: CAISYRGDIQYF. The DNA of the CDR3 is TGTGCCATCAGTTACAGGGGAGACATTCAGTACTTC.

This clonotype has at least ten counts. V is TRBV3-1 and J is TRBJ2-3; TRBD2 agrees at 8 bases. The V gene's germline CDR1 is LGHDT and CDR2 YNNKEL (reference sequence). V was clipped by 3 bases and J by 1 base; unmatched bases: 3. The CDR3 contains 15 residues. DNA for the CDR3: TGTGCCAGCAGCCACGCGCGGGGGGGCACAGATACGCAGTATTTT. Translating it yields CASSHARGGTDTQYF.

This clonotype was picked up many times. The V gene is TRBV7-2, the J gene TRBJ2-2; 8 positions match TRBD2. The germline V gene encodes CDR1 SGHTA and CDR2 FQGNSA. This CDR3 spans 15 amino acids. V shed 0 bases and J 3 bases; nucleotides not matched to a gene: 0. DNA for the CDR3: TGTGCCAGCAGCTTAGCACTAGCGGACACCGGGGAGCTGTTTTTT. Translating it yields CASSLALADTGELFF.

This clonotype showed up many times. CDR3: CAVGEGVSAYNEQFF. Here the CDR3 DNA reads TGTGCCGTAGGGGAAGGGGTTAGCGCGTACAATGAGCAGTTCTTC. The V call is TRBV10-3, the J call TRBJ2-1, with D perhaps matching TRBD1 or TRBD2 (5 bases each). V lost 11 bases and J lost 4, with 21 bases in between. Germline values: CDR1 ENHRY, CDR2 SYGVKD. This CDR3 region has 15 residues.

This clonotype was counted at least ten times. The CDR3 sequence: CSVGHQYSETQYF. The CDR3 coding sequence is TGCAGCGTTGGACACCAGTATAGCGAGACCCAGTACTTC. The chain combines TRBV29-1 with TRBJ2-5; D is unresolved. V shed 4 bases and J shed 5 bases, with 14 bases lying between them. This CDR3 region has 13 residues. Germline-derived CDR1 and CDR2 are SQVTM and ANQGSEA.

This clonotype was seen many times. The chain combines TRBV7-8 with TRBJ2-5, with 8 bases identical to TRBD2. The germline V gene encodes CDR1 SGHVS and CDR2 FQNEAQ. This CDR3 contains 16 residues. V dropped 5 bases and J dropped 3; count of bases not matched to a gene: 11. The DNA of the CDR3 is TGTGCCAGCAGCCCTAAGCGGAGTAGCGGGAAAGAGACCCAGTACTTC. It specifies CASSPKRSSGKETQYF.

This clonotype appeared many times. V and J are TRBV5-1 and TRBJ2-1, with D perhaps matching TRBD1 or TRBD2 (5 bases each). Per germline, CDR1 SGHRS and CDR2 YFSETQ. The V gene lost 4 bases and the J gene lost 7 bases, with 18 bases spanning the gap. The CDR3 length is 15 residues. Written as DNA, the CDR3 is TGCGCCAGCAGCCTATTCCCGGGACCCCAAAATGAGCAGTTCTTC. Its translation: CASSLFPGPQNEQFF. Based on the CDR3 plus reference TRBV5-1 and TRBJ2-1, the full variable domain is KAGVTQTPRYLIKTRGQQVTLSCSPISGHRSVSWYQQTPGQGLQFLFEYFSETQRNKGNFPGRFSGRQFSNSRSEMNVSTLELGDSALYLCASSLFPGPQNEQFFGPGTRLTVL.

This clonotype came up many times. The V and J genes are TRBV3-1 and TRBJ2-1; D gene uncertain. Trimming took off 0 bases at V and 0 bases at J, with 6 bases between the two ends. The V gene's germline CDR1 is LGHDT and CDR2 YNNKEL (reference sequence). This CDR3 has 15 residues. CDR3 protein: CASSQDLGSYNEQFF. The CDR3 nucleotides read TGTGCCAGCAGCCAAGATCTGGGCTCCTACAATGAGCAGTTCTTC.

This clonotype has more than one count but fewer than ten. This rearrangement joins TRBV19 to TRBJ1-5, with D uncertain. The length of the CDR3 is 14 residues. Germline CDR1 and CDR2: LNHDA and SQIVND (reference sequence). With 7 bases removed from V and 5 bases from J, the gap between germline ends came to 15 bases. CDR3 region: CASTLHQRDQPQHF. The CDR3 bases are TGTGCCAGTACCCTCCACCAGAGGGATCAGCCCCAGCATTTT. Full variable domain (outside the CDR3, taken from reference TRBV19 and TRBJ1-5): DGGITQSPKYLFRKEGQNVTLSCEQNLNHDAMYWYRQDPGQGLRLIYYSQIVNDFQKGDIAEGYSVSREKKESFPLTVTSAQKNPTAFYLCASTLHQRDQPQHFGDGTRLSIL.

The table lists this clonotype with many counts. The rearrangement joins TRBV11-2 to TRBJ2-1; D gene ambiguous. V gave up 3 bases and J gave up 0 bases, with 12 bases separating them. The germline V gene encodes CDR1 SGHAT and CDR2 FQNNGV. The CDR3 runs 16 residues. The CDR3 DNA sequence: TGTGCCAGCAGCTTGGCACTCGCGAGCTCCTACAATGAGCAGTTCTTC. The encoded protein is CASSLALASSYNEQFF. Full variable domain (outside the CDR3, taken from reference TRBV11-2 and TRBJ2-1): EAGVAQSPRYKIIEKRQSVAFWCNPISGHATLYWYQQILGQGPKLLIQFQNNGVVDDSQLPKDRFSAERLKGVDSTLKIQPAKLEDSAVYLCASSLALASSYNEQFFGPGTRLTVL.

In this sample, this clonotype turned up many times. J is TRBJ2-3 and V is TRBV7-3; TRBD2 agrees at 15 bases. This CDR3 is built from 15 residues. V gave up 5 bases and J gave up 5 bases; unmatched junction bases: 2. The germline CDR1 and CDR2 sequences are SGHTA and FQGTGA. The CDR3 nucleotides are TGTGCCAGCAGCGGGACTAGCGGGGGGAAAGATACGCAGTATTTT. Its translation: CASSGTSGGKDTQYF.

Many counts were recorded for this clonotype. The chain is built from TRBV15 and TRBJ2-5; D uncertain. V lost 0 bases and J lost 7, with 12 bases in between. Germline values: CDR1 LNHNV, CDR2 YYDKDF (reference sequence). CDR3 length equals 14 residues. The CDR3 region is CATSRDRESGTQYF. In DNA form, the CDR3 reads TGTGCCACCAGCAGAGATCGTGAATCTGGGACCCAGTACTTC.

This clonotype was picked up many times. The genes are TRBV20-1 and TRBJ2-7, with D perhaps matching TRBD1 (5 bases). This CDR3 is built from 13 residues. V lost 1 base and J 1 base, leaving 8 bases between the germline ends. The germline V gene has CDR1 DFQATT and CDR2 SNEGSKA (reference sequence). CDR3 nucleotide sequence: TGCAGTGCTAGAGTAACAGGTTCCTACGAGCAGTACTTC. It translates to CSARVTGSYEQYF.

This clonotype was seen ten or more times. This chain connects TRBV10-3 to TRBJ2-3; D possibly corresponds to TRBD2 (5 bases). This CDR3 region has 15 residues. The V and J ends lost 6 bases and 2 bases respectively, with 15 bases between them. Germline CDR1 is ENHRY and CDR2 is SYGVKD. Here the CDR3 reads CAISTTRAPTDTQYF. CDR3 DNA: TGTGCCATCAGCACGACGCGGGCCCCCACAGATACGCAGTATTTT.

This clonotype has at least ten counts. The chain carries TRBV20-1 and TRBJ2-5, with 12 bases fitting TRBD2. Germline trimming cut 1 base from V and 4 bases from J; bases unmatched to any gene: 1. The CDR3 sequence is 14 residues long. The germline CDR1 and CDR2 sequences are DFQATT and SNEGSKA (reference sequence). The CDR3 DNA is TGCAGTGCTAGAGGACTAGCGGGGGTAGAGACCCAGTACTTC. This translates into CSARGLAGVETQYF.

The table lists this clonotype with a few counts. CDR3 in amino acids: CAWSQGPHQPQHF. The CDR3 DNA is TGTGCCTGGAGCCAGGGTCCCCATCAGCCCCAGCATTTT. The rearrangement links TRBV30 to TRBJ1-5, with D possibly TRBD1 on 5 matching bases. V shed 3 bases and J shed 5 bases, with 11 bases lying between them. Germline values: CDR1 GTSNPN, CDR2 SVGIG (reference sequence). The CDR3 has 13 residues. The full variable domain, rest sourced from reference TRBV30 and TRBJ1-5, is SQTIHQWPATLVQPVGSPLSLECTVEGTSNPNLYWYRQAAGRGLQLLFYSVGIGQISSEVPQNLSASRPQDRQFILSSKKLLLSDSGFYLCAWSQGPHQPQHFGDGTRLSIL.

This clonotype occurred many times. The chain couples TRBV5-1 to TRBJ2-5; D call uncertain. The ends were cut back, 5 bases at V and 3 bases at J, with 11 bases in the middle. The V gene's germline CDR1 is SGHRS and CDR2 YFSETQ. This CDR3 contains 13 residues. The CDR3 region is CASRSGPEETQYF. The CDR3 DNA follows: TGCGCCAGCAGGTCCGGGCCCGAAGAGACCCAGTACTTC.

This clonotype appeared many times. The chain links TRBV7-2 to TRBJ1-3, with unresolved D. Germline V gene data show CDR1 as SGHTA and CDR2 as FQGNSA. V shed 11 bases and J shed 1 base, with 12 bases lying between them. The CDR3 covers 13 residues. CDR3 nucleotides: TGTGCCTCAGAGGGAGGGTCTGGAAACACCATATATTTT. Amino acids: CASEGGSGNTIYF. Filled out from reference TRBV7-2 and TRBJ1-3, the complete variable domain reads GAGVSQSPSNKVTEKGKDVELRCDPISGHTALYWYRQSLGQGLEFLIYFQGNSAPDKSGLPSDRFSAERTGGSVSTLTIQRTQQEDSAVYLCASEGGSGNTIYFGEGSWLTVV.

This clonotype was recorded at least ten times. The chain recombines TRBV3-1 with TRBJ1-1, with D perhaps matching TRBD1 (5 bases). Trimming shortened V by 4 bases and J by 7 bases, and 16 bases separated the two germline ends. Germline values: CDR1 LGHDT, CDR2 YNNKEL (reference sequence). This CDR3 is 14 amino acids long. As DNA, the CDR3 is TGTGCCAGCAGCCCGCGTGGGGGGTTGCGTGAAGCTTTCTTT. As protein: CASSPRGGLREAFF.

This clonotype was detected many times. The chain has TRBV4-3 and TRBJ2-2, with D tentatively TRBD2 (7 bases). V was cut by 0 bases and J by 5 bases, with 19 bases left in between. Germline V CDR1 and CDR2: LGHNA, YSLEER. The CDR3 covers 18 residues. The DNA of the CDR3 is TGCGCCAGCAGCCAAGAGCCGGGGGGCGCGGTCGTTACCGGGGAGCTGTTTTTT. It codes for CASSQEPGGAVVTGELFF.

In this sample, this clonotype turned up a few times. The DNA of the CDR3 is TGTGCCAGTAGTATTGCGGCCCCTAGAGATCAGCCCCAGCATTTT. Translated: CASSIAAPRDQPQHF. This chain joins TRBV19 and TRBJ1-5; no reliable D call. The CDR3 has 15 residues. Germline V lookup: CDR1 LNHDA, CDR2 SQIVND (reference sequence). V lost 3 bases and J 5 bases, leaving 14 bases between the germline ends.

Details on this clonotype: A clone one base away is much larger, so this may be a read error. The rearrangement joins TRBV4-3 to TRBJ2-5; 10 bases are shared with TRBD1. The end of the DNA is better explained by TRBJ2-1, so the J call may be wrong. Germline CDR1 and CDR2: LGHNA and YSLEER. This CDR3 region has 15 residues. In nucleotides, the CDR3 is TGCGCCAGCAGCCATGGTGGACAGGGGGGAGAGACCCAGTTCTTC. This encodes CASSHGGQGGETQFF.